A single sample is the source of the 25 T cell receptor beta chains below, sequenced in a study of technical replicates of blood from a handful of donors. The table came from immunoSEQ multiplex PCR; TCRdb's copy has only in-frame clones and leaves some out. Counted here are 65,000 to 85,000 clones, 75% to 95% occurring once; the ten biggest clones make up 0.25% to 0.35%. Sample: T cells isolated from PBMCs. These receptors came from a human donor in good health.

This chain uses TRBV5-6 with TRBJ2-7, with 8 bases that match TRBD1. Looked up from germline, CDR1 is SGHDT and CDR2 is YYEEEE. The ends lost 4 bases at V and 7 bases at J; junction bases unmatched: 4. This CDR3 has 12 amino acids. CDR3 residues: CASSDRGREQYF. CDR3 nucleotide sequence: TGTGCCAGCAGCGACAGGGGAAGGGAGCAGTACTTC.

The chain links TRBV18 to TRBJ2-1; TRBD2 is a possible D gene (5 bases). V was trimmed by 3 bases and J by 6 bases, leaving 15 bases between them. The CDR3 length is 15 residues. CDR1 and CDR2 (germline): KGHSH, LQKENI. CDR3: CASSPSGNPPNEQFF. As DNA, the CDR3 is TGTGCCAGCTCACCGTCGGGGAATCCCCCCAATGAGCAGTTCTTC.

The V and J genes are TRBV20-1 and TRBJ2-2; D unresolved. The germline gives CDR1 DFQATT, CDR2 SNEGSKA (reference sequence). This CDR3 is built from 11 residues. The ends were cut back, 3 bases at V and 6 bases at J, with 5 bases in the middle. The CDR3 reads CSASRAGELFF. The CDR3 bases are TGCAGTGCTAGTCGGGCCGGGGAGCTGTTTTTT.

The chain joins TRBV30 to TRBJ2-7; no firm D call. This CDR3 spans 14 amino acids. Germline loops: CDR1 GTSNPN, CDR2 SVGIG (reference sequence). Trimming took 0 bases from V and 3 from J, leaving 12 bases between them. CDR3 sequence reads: CAWSVKSGLYEQYF. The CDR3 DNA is TGTGCCTGGAGTGTAAAGTCAGGCCTCTACGAGCAGTACTTC.

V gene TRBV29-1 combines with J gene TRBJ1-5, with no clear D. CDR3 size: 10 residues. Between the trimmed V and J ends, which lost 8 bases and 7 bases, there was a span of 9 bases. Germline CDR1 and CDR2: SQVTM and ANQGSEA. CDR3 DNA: TGCAGCATCGGGGAACAGCCCCAGCATTTT. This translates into CSIGEQPQHF.

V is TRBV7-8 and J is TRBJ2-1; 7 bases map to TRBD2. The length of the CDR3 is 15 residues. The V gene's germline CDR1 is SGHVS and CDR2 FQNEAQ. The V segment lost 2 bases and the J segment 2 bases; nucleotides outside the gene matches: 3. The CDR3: CASSLSGATYNEQFF. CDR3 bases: TGTGCCAGCAGCTTAAGCGGGGCCACCTACAATGAGCAGTTCTTC.

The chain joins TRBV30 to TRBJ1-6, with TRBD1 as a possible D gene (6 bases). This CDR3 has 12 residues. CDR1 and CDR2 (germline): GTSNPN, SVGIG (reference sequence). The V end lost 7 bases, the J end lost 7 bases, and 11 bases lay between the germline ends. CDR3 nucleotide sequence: TGTGCCTTAATCAGGGGCAATTCACCCCTCCACTTT. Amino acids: CALIRGNSPLHF.

DNA for the CDR3: TGCGCCAGCAGCTTGGCCGAGGATTCCACAGATACGCAGTATTTT. It is translated as CASSLAEDSTDTQYF. The V and J genes are TRBV5-1 and TRBJ2-3; D ambiguous. Germline CDR1 reads SGHRS; CDR2 reads YFSETQ. Trimming left V 0 bases short and J 2 bases short, with 10 bases between. The CDR3 runs to 15 residues.

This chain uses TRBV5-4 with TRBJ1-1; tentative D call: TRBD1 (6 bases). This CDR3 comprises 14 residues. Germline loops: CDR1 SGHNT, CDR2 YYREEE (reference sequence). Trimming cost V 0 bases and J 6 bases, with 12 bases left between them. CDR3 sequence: CASSLEQGIAEAFF. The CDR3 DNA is TGTGCCAGCAGCTTGGAACAGGGAATCGCTGAAGCTTTCTTT.

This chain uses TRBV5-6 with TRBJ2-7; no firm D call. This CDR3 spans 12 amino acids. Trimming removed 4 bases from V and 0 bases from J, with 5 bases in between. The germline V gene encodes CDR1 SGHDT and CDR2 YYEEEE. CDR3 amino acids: CASSTSSYEQYF. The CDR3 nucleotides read TGTGCCAGCAGCACGAGCTCCTACGAGCAGTACTTC. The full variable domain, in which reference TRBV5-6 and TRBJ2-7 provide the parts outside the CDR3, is DAGVTQSPTHLIKTRGQQVTLRCSPKSGHDTVSWYQQALGQGPQFIFQYYEEEERQRGNFPDRFSGHQFPNYSSELNVNALLLGDSALYLCASSTSSYEQYFGPGTRLTVT.

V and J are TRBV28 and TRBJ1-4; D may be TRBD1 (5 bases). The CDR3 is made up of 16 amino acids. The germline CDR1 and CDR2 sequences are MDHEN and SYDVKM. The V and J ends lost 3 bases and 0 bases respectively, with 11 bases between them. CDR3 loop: CASSFSGFPTNEKLFF. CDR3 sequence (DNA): TGTGCCAGCAGTTTCTCAGGGTTTCCAACTAATGAAAAACTGTTTTTT.

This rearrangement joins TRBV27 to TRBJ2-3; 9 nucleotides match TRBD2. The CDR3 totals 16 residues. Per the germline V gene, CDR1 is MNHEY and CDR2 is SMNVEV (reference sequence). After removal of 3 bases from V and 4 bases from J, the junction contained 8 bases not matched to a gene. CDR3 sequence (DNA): TGTGCCAGCAGTTTTCGGAATAGCGGGAGTGCAGATACGCAGTATTTT. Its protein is CASSFRNSGSADTQYF.

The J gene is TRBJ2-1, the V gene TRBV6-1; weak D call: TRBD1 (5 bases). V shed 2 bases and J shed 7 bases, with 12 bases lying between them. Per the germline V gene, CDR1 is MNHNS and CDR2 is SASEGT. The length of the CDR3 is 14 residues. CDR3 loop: CASSERGRTNEQFF. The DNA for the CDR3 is TGTGCCAGCAGTGAAAGGGGCAGGACGAATGAGCAGTTCTTC.

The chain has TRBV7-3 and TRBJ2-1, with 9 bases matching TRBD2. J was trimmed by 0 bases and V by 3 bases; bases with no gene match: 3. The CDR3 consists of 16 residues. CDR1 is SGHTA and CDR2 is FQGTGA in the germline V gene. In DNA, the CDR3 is TGTGCCAGCAGCTTTCTAGCGGGGAGCTCCTACAATGAGCAGTTCTTC. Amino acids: CASSFLAGSSYNEQFF.

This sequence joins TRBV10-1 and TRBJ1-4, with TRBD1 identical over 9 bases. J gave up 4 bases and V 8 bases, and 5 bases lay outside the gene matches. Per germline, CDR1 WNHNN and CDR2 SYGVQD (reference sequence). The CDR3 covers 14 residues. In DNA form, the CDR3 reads TGCGCCAGCGCCTCGGGACAGGGTAATGAAAAACTGTTTTTT. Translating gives CASASGQGNEKLFF.

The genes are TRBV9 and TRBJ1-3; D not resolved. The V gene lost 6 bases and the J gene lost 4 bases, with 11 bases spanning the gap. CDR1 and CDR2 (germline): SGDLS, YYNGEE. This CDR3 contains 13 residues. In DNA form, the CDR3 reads TGTGCCAGCACCCCCCGGTTGGGAAACACCATATATTTT. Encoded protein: CASTPRLGNTIYF.

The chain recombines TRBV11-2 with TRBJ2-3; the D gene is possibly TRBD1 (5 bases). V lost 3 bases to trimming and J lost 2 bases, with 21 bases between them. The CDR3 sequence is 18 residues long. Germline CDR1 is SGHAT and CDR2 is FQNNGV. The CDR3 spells CASSFRQGTSRITDTQYF. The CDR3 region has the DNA TGTGCCAGCAGCTTTCGGCAGGGCACTTCCAGAATCACAGATACGCAGTATTTT.

CDR3 nucleotides: TGTGCCAGTAGTCCCCTGGGACAGGGGCTCCGTTCCCAGCATTTT. This gives the protein CASSPLGQGLRSQHF. This chain joins TRBV19 and TRBJ1-5, with 10 bases fitting TRBD1. CDR3 size: 15 residues. The germline gives CDR1 LNHDA, CDR2 SQIVND (reference sequence). V was pared by 5 bases and J by 11 bases, with 12 bases of the junction left unmatched.

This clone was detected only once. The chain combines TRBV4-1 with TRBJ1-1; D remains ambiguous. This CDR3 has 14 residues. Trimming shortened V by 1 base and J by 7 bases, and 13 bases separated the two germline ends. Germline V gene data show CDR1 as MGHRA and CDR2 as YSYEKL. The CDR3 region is CASSQAYNIVEAFF. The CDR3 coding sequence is TGCGCCAGCAGCCAAGCATACAACATTGTTGAAGCTTTCTTT.

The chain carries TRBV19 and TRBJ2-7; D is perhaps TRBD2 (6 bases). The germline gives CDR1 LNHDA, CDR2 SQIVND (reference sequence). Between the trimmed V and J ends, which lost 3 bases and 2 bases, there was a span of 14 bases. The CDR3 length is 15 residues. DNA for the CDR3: TGTGCCAGTAGTATGGCGGAGGGAGCAGCCTACGAGCAGTACTTC. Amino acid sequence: CASSMAEGAAYEQYF.

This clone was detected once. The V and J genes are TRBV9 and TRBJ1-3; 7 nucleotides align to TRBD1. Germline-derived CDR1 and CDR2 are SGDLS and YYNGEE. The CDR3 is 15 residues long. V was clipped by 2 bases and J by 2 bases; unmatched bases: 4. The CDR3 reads CASSVLGQAGNTIYF. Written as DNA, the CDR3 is TGTGCCAGCAGCGTTCTAGGACAGGCTGGAAACACCATATATTTT.

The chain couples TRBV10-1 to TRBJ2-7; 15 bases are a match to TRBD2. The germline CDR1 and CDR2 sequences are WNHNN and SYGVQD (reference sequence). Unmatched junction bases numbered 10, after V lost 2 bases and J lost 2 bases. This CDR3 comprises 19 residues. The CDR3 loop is CASSEDNPGLAGGPYEQYF. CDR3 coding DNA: TGCGCCAGCAGTGAGGACAACCCGGGACTAGCGGGGGGTCCCTACGAGCAGTACTTC.

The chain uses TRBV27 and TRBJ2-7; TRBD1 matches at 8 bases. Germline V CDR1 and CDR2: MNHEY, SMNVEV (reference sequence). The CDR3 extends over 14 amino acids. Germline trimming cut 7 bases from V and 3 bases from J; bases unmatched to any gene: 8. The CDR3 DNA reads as TGTGCCAGCATGCGAGACAGGGGCCACTACGAGCAGTACTTC. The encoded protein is CASMRDRGHYEQYF.

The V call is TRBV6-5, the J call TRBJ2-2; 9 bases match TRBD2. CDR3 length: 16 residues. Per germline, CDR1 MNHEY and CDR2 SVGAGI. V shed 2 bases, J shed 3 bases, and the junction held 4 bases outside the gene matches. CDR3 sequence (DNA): TGTGCCAGCAGTTACCGGGCGGGAGGGGACACCGGGGAGCTGTTTTTT. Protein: CASSYRAGGDTGELFF.

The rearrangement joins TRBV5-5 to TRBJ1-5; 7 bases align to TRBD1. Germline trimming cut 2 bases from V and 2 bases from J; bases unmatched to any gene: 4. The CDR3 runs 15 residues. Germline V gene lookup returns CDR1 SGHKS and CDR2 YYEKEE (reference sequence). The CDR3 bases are TGTGCCAGCAGCTTAGGGACAGCCCGCAATCAGCCCCAGCATTTT. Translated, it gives CASSLGTARNQPQHF.